This T cell receptor beta chain appears in the sequencing data of a study of regulatory T cells in long-lasting Graves disease. This clonotype was seen many times. Antigen unknown. Overall study findings and caveats: Researchers reported studying only peripheral blood, not thyroid tissue.

Trimming removed 2 bases from V and 2 bases from J, with 16 bases in between. This CDR3 contains 16 residues. Germline CDR1 MDHEN, CDR2 SYDVKM. The time point denotes: newly diagnosed GD, antithyroid drugs for less than 3 months. PBMC-extracted RNA yielded the TCR library. Both iRepertoire HTBI primers and Arm-PCR of CDR3 regions were used to build the TCR beta libraries. TCRdb re-called the multiplex PCR reads with MiXCR, one entry per CDR3 protein. Seen here are over 500,000 distinct CDR3 sequences, around 17% observed once, and the top ten hold about 18%. These data also featured in a second study, about T cells in Graves' hyperthyroidism and ophthalmopathy. From that second work: Hyperthyroidism in the patients, aged 18 to 65, was newly diagnosed and under 2 months in duration.

The source material was peripheral blood mononuclear cells (PBMCs), sampled at new diagnosis, from a patient treated with antithyroid drugs. The receptor's source is a woman aged 25 to 39 with Graves disease. This sequence joins TRBV28 and TRBJ2-7; possible D gene TRBD1, 5 bases. The DNA of the CDR3 is TGTGCCAGCAGTTTACCAAAGACAGAGCTCACCTACGAGCAGTACTTC. This sequence encodes CASSLPKTELTYEQYF.